Sequencing of this T cell receptor beta chain was carried out in a study of cytomegalovirus exposure and HLA in healthy donors. General observations from the study: The study designated about 180 TCR beta chains cytomegalovirus-associated.

It was with 60 Vbeta and 13 Jbeta primers that the PCR ran. The protocol was immunoSEQ multiplex PCR, while the TCRdb copy is restricted to in-frame clones and leaves out a portion. The table has more than 95,000 clones, about 80% seen once; the top ten hold more than 6.5%. The CDR3 totals 16 residues. Germline loops: CDR1 LNHNV, CDR2 YYDKDF (reference sequence). Trimming shortened V by 1 base and J by 2 bases, and 13 bases separated the two germline ends. Concerning this clone: Its antigen is still unknown.

The sequenced sample was PBMCs. The receptor was isolated from a man aged 35 to 55 in good health and CMV-seropositive. V gene TRBV15 combines with J gene TRBJ2-3, with D perhaps TRBD2 (5 bases). For the CDR3, the DNA is TGTGCCACCAGCAGAGCCCTCGCGGGTCTCACAGATACGCAGTATTTT. As protein: CATSRALAGLTDTQYF.